The 25 T cell receptor beta chains listed next were all sequenced from one sample in a study of blood T cells in healthy people across ages. Then a second PCR, running about 7 to 11 cycles, was carried out with a sample-barcoded 5' primer and a J-beta primer mix. Using its own MiXCR run on the 5' RACE reads, TCRdb lists one record per CDR3 protein. This table holds 1.5 million to 2 million distinct CDR3 sequences, 30% to 35% found once. Sequencing used blood. These receptors all stem from a woman aged 30 to 39 in good health.

This clonotype showed up just a few times. This rearrangement joins TRBV20-1 to TRBJ2-7; D is perhaps TRBD1 (5 bases). From germline, CDR1 is DFQATT and CDR2 SNEGSKA (reference sequence). This CDR3 is 14 amino acids long. Trimming shortened V by 6 bases and J by 0 bases, and 15 bases separated the two germline ends. The DNA of the CDR3 is TGCAGTGCGTTGACAGCCCAGAGCTCCTACGAGCAGTACTTC. Its translation: CSALTAQSSYEQYF.

CDR3 sequence reads: CASSPLGAGKQFF. The CDR3 DNA reads TGTGCCAGCAGCCCATTGGGGGCCGGTAAGCAGTTCTTC. V is TRBV11-1 and J is TRBJ2-1; weak D call: TRBD1 (6 bases). Germline V gives CDR1 SGHAT, CDR2 FQDESV (reference sequence). This CDR3 is built from 13 residues. With 5 bases removed from V and 11 bases from J, the gap between germline ends came to 16 bases.

V and J are TRBV4-1 and TRBJ1-2; D gene ambiguous. The germline V gene encodes CDR1 MGHRA and CDR2 YSYEKL. V lost 1 base to trimming and J lost 0 bases, with 9 bases between them. The CDR3 spans 15 residues. Here the CDR3 DNA reads TGCGCCAGCAGCCAAGCTGTGGGCGCTAACTATGGCTACACCTTC. Its translation is CASSQAVGANYGYTF.

This clonotype was recorded a few times. This sequence joins TRBV28 and TRBJ2-1; 7 bases are shared with TRBD1. The germline V gene has CDR1 MDHEN and CDR2 SYDVKM. This CDR3 contains 12 residues. The J segment lost 9 bases and the V segment lost 6 bases, leaving 5 bases of the junction unmatched. The CDR3 sequence is CASSPQGTEQFF. As DNA, the CDR3 is TGTGCCAGCAGCCCACAGGGGACTGAGCAGTTCTTC.

This clonotype was counted a few times. The chain recombines TRBV7-2 with TRBJ2-7, with 10 bases identical to TRBD2. J gave up 2 bases and V 2 bases, and 15 bases lay outside the gene matches. CDR1 SGHTA and CDR2 FQGNSA come from the germline V gene. The CDR3 contains 19 residues. For the CDR3, the DNA is TGTGCCAGCAGCTTATTTTTCGGGGTAGCGGGGGGACCTCCCTACGAGCAGTACTTC. The encoded protein is CASSLFFGVAGGPPYEQYF.

This clonotype was observed a handful of times. The CDR3, as DNA: TGTGCCAGCAGTCCCCACCGGGGGGGTGGGGAGACCCAGTACTTC. Translation: CASSPHRGGGETQYF. V gene TRBV27 combines with J gene TRBJ2-5, with TRBD2 identical over 8 bases. The CDR3 runs 15 residues. The germline V gene has CDR1 MNHEY and CDR2 SMNVEV (reference sequence). V lost 5 bases and J lost 5; bases outside the gene matches: 10.

This chain joins TRBV20-1 and TRBJ2-1; 10 bases align to TRBD2. Per the germline V gene, CDR1 is DFQATT and CDR2 is SNEGSKA (reference sequence). The V segment lost 0 bases and the J segment 4 bases; nucleotides outside the gene matches: 6. This CDR3 has 16 amino acids. CDR3 nucleotide sequence: TGCAGTGCTAGAGACCTTAGCGGGGGGCAGTACAATGAGCAGTTCTTC. Its protein is CSARDLSGGQYNEQFF.

The chain recombines TRBV25-1 with TRBJ1-2; 9 nucleotides match TRBD1. This CDR3 contains 15 residues. Germline CDR1 is MGHDK and CDR2 is SYGVNS. V lost 5 bases, J lost 7 bases, and 11 bases stayed unmatched. The CDR3 DNA follows: TGTGCCAGCAGTCCGGGGACAGGGATCCGTGGTGGCTACACCTTC. The encoded protein is CASSPGTGIRGGYTF.

V is TRBV11-2 and J is TRBJ2-7, with 10 positions matching TRBD2. CDR1 and CDR2 (germline): SGHAT, FQNNGV. The CDR3 spans 19 residues. Trimming cost V 4 bases and J 1 base; bases outside gene matches: 16. The CDR3 DNA follows: TGTGCCAGCAGCTCCGTTAGGGGCAGCGGGGGGGCCGGGTCCTACGAGCAGTACTTC. It specifies CASSSVRGSGGAGSYEQYF.

The chain is built from TRBV6-1 and TRBJ2-3; 7 bases are a match to TRBD1. The CDR3 extends over 15 amino acids. V lost 5 bases to trimming and J lost 2 bases; unmatched junction nucleotides: 7. Germline V CDR1 and CDR2: MNHNS, SASEGT. The CDR3 sequence is CASSSRQGYTDTQYF. As DNA, the CDR3 is TGTGCCAGCAGTTCCCGACAGGGATACACAGATACGCAGTATTTT.

The chain combines TRBV5-1 with TRBJ2-7, with TRBD1 matching over 7 bases. The V segment lost 0 bases and the J segment 3 bases; nucleotides outside the gene matches: 6. The CDR3 loop spans 15 amino acids. Germline V CDR1 and CDR2: SGHRS, YFSETQ. The CDR3 nucleotides read TGCGCCAGCAGCTTGGAGACAGGGATTTTCTACGAGCAGTACTTC. This encodes CASSLETGIFYEQYF.

This rearrangement joins TRBV27 to TRBJ2-3, with 12 bases identical to TRBD2. V was pared by 6 bases and J by 4 bases, with 8 bases of the junction left unmatched. The CDR3 is 16 residues long. The germline gives CDR1 MNHEY, CDR2 SMNVEV (reference sequence). This CDR3 is CASRSSGGAIADTQYF. The CDR3 DNA follows: TGTGCCAGCAGATCTAGCGGGGGGGCCATCGCAGATACGCAGTATTTT.

In the case of this clonotype: A much bigger clone sits one base away, suggesting this may be a read error. The CDR3 loop is CASSPMEGRYNEQYF. The CDR3 DNA reads as TGTGCCAGCAGCCCCATGGAGGGAAGGTACAATGAGCAGTACTTC. V and J are TRBV11-2 and TRBJ2-1; the D gene is possibly TRBD2 (6 bases). The J call may be faulty, since TRBJ2-7 better matches the DNA end. This CDR3 region has 15 residues. In germline, CDR1 is SGHAT, CDR2 FQNNGV.

The chain is built from TRBV14 and TRBJ2-7; D may be TRBD1 (6 bases). CDR1 is SGHDN and CDR2 is FVKESK in the germline V gene. V was trimmed by 4 bases and J by 6 bases, leaving 13 bases between them. The CDR3 has 13 residues. The CDR3 loop reads CASSPTGFGEQYF. In nucleotides, the CDR3 is TGTGCCAGCAGCCCAACAGGGTTTGGCGAGCAGTACTTC.

The rearrangement uses TRBV27 and TRBJ1-2; D may be TRBD1 (5 bases). V lost 5 bases and J 5 bases, leaving 12 bases between the germline ends. Germline lookup yields CDR1 MNHEY and CDR2 SMNVEV (reference sequence). The CDR3 contains 13 residues. CDR3 sequence reads: CASSRMKGYGYTF. Here the CDR3 DNA reads TGTGCCAGCAGTCGTATGAAGGGGTATGGCTACACCTTC.

The J gene is TRBJ2-7, the V gene TRBV7-2; D is ambiguous. V gave up 5 bases and J gave up 3 bases, with 14 bases separating them. From germline, CDR1 is SGHTA and CDR2 FQGNSA. The CDR3 runs 14 residues. The CDR3 is CASSGPMSLYEQYF. The CDR3 DNA reads TGTGCCAGCAGCGGCCCAATGAGCCTCTACGAGCAGTACTTC.

This chain links TRBV2 with TRBJ1-5, with no clear D. Germline values: CDR1 SNHLY, CDR2 FYNNEI. Trimming removed 6 bases from V and 1 base from J, with 13 bases in between. This CDR3 spans 15 amino acids. The CDR3 protein is CASRVGASSNQPQHF. Here the CDR3 DNA reads TGTGCCAGCAGGGTGGGAGCCAGCAGCAATCAGCCCCAGCATTTT.

This clonotype was observed a few times. The chain employs TRBV27 and TRBJ1-2, with D unclear. The germline V and J ends were trimmed by 6 bases and 5 bases, with 16 bases remaining between them. Germline-derived CDR1 and CDR2 are MNHEY and SMNVEV (reference sequence). The CDR3 is made up of 14 amino acids. CDR3 in amino acids: CASRPGIPAYGYTF. The CDR3 coding sequence is TGTGCCAGCAGGCCCGGTATACCCGCATATGGCTACACCTTC.

This clonotype was observed a handful of times. The chain recombines TRBV5-6 with TRBJ1-1; D might be TRBD1 (5 bases). Germline V lookup: CDR1 SGHDT, CDR2 YYEEEE. This CDR3 is 14 amino acids long. V was cut by 2 bases and J by 6 bases, with 14 bases left in between. In nucleotides, the CDR3 is TGTGCCAGCAGCTTAACCAGGGCCGTGGCTGAAGCTTTCTTT. The encoded protein is CASSLTRAVAEAFF.

V usage is TRBV12-3 or TRBV12-4 and J usage is TRBJ1-2; D call uncertain. The CDR3 has 12 residues. Trimming cost V 5 bases and J 5 bases, with 9 bases left between them. The CDR3 DNA sequence: TGTGCCAGCAGTATAGACGGTTATGGCTACACCTTC. Translating it yields CASSIDGYGYTF.

The chain links TRBV7-9 to TRBJ1-2; D perhaps matches TRBD1 (5 bases). V dropped 4 bases and J dropped 0 bases, with 15 bases sitting between them. The germline CDR1 and CDR2 sequences are SEHNR and FQNEAQ (reference sequence). This CDR3 comprises 16 residues. Written as DNA, the CDR3 is TGTGCCAGCAGCTCAGACCGGGACCTAGCTAACTATGGCTACACCTTC. It is translated as CASSSDRDLANYGYTF. The full variable domain, rest sourced from reference TRBV7-9 and TRBJ1-2, is DTGVSQNPRHKITKRGQNVTFRCDPISEHNRLYWYRQTLGQGPEFLTYFQNEAQLEKSRLLSDRFSAERPKGSFSTLEIQRTEQGDSAMYLCASSSDRDLANYGYTFGSGTRLTVV.

The chain joins TRBV11-2 to TRBJ2-1; D might be TRBD2 (6 bases). Trimming removed 3 bases at V and 6 bases at J, with 15 bases between. The CDR3 contains 15 residues. Looked up from germline, CDR1 is SGHAT and CDR2 is FQNNGV. The CDR3 coding sequence is TGTGCCAGCAGCTTCCTGGCTAGCGAGTTCAATGAGCAGTTCTTC. Translation: CASSFLASEFNEQFF.

This clonotype was found once. The V call is TRBV7-9, the J call TRBJ2-6; maybe TRBD2 (6 bases). V dropped 5 bases and J dropped 3 bases, with 14 bases sitting between them. The CDR3 is made up of 16 amino acids. Looked up from germline, CDR1 is SEHNR and CDR2 is FQNEAQ (reference sequence). The CDR3 sequence is CASSPNGGFGANVLTF. As DNA, the CDR3 is TGTGCCAGCAGCCCAAATGGGGGGTTTGGGGCCAACGTCCTGACTTTC. The full variable domain, completed using reference TRBV7-9 and TRBJ2-6, is DTGVSQNPRHKITKRGQNVTFRCDPISEHNRLYWYRQTLGQGPEFLTYFQNEAQLEKSRLLSDRFSAERPKGSFSTLEIQRTEQGDSAMYLCASSPNGGFGANVLTFGAGSRLTVL.

In this sample, this clonotype turned up a few times. The V call is TRBV7-8, the J call TRBJ2-3; 8 nucleotides align to TRBD2. In germline, CDR1 is SGHVS, CDR2 FQNEAQ. The CDR3 is made up of 16 amino acids. The junction had 10 bases not matched to a gene; V was cut back by 3 bases and J by 5 bases. The chain's CDR3 is CASSLRTSGIRDTQYF. The DNA for the CDR3 is TGTGCCAGCAGCTTGCGAACTAGCGGAATTCGAGATACGCAGTATTTT.

Regarding this clonotype: Sequence at one end of the junction differs from germline and may be a read error. The chain employs TRBV9 and TRBJ2-1; 9 positions match TRBD2. This CDR3 has 15 amino acids. From germline, CDR1 is SGDLS and CDR2 YYNGEE. The CDR3 DNA sequence: TGTGTCAGCAGCGTGTTTAGCGGGAGCGATAATGAGCAGTTCTTC. Its translation: CVSSVFSGSDNEQFF.